This T cell receptor (beta chain) was sequenced during a study of T cell changes during pregnancy in multiple sclerosis. With 6 bases removed from V and 2 bases from J, the gap between germline ends came to 10 bases. The length of the CDR3 is 13 residues. CDR1 is KGHSH and CDR2 is LQKENI in the germline V gene. The method was immunoSEQ multiplex PCR; TCRdb's version includes in-frame clones alone and lacks a portion of them. The sample carries tens of thousands of clones, roughly 94% recorded once. This receptor was obtained from a female donor in good health, enrolled as a control in a pregnancy study. The V and J genes are TRBV18 and TRBJ2-5; a weak D match, TRBD1 (6 bases). The input for sequencing was peripheral blood, taken in the second trimester of pregnancy. The CDR3 DNA reads TGTGCCAGCTCCCAGGGGCATCAAGAGACCCAGTACTTC. It specifies CASSQGHQETQYF.